Presented here are 19 T cell receptor beta chains from one specimen sequenced in a study of blood T cell repertoires in COVID-19. Libraries were prepared by immunoSEQ multiplex PCR; TCRdb keeps only in-frame clonotypes and omits some of them. The sample shows approximately 98,000 clones, about 90% of them seen only once. The source material was peripheral blood. The receptor set was obtained from a human donor in a cohort sampled during active COVID-19.

This chain uses TRBV18 with TRBJ1-1; D gene ambiguous. Trimming removed 3 bases from V and 1 base from J, with 12 bases in between. The CDR3 loop spans 15 amino acids. CDR1 and CDR2 from the germline V gene are KGHSH and LQKENI. This CDR3 is CASSPPSRPNTEAFF. In nucleotides, the CDR3 is TGTGCCAGCTCACCGCCAAGCAGGCCGAACACTGAAGCTTTCTTT.

The J gene is TRBJ2-7, the V gene TRBV5-1; 9 bases are a match to TRBD1. This CDR3 contains 16 residues. From germline, CDR1 is SGHRS and CDR2 YFSETQ. With V trimmed by 3 bases and J by 0 bases, 7 bases remained unmatched. The CDR3 protein is CASSWAGTGNSYEQYF. CDR3 sequence (DNA): TGCGCCAGCAGCTGGGCCGGGACAGGGAACTCCTACGAGCAGTACTTC.

The genes are TRBV7-9 and TRBJ2-7; D possibly corresponds to TRBD2 (6 bases). There are 15 residues in the CDR3. Germline CDR1 reads SEHNR; CDR2 reads FQNEAQ (reference sequence). V was cut by 5 bases and J by 2 bases, with 16 bases left in between. CDR3 DNA: TGTGCCAGCAGCCCGGAGGGTAGTATCCCCTACGAGCAGTACTTC. It codes for CASSPEGSIPYEQYF.

The chain uses TRBV19 and TRBJ2-7, with D maybe TRBD2 (6 bases). From germline, CDR1 is LNHDA and CDR2 SQIVND (reference sequence). V lost 1 base and J 7 bases, leaving 11 bases between the germline ends. The CDR3 loop spans 13 amino acids. CDR3: CASSIVTGGEQYF. CDR3 DNA sequence: TGTGCCAGTAGTATAGTGACCGGAGGGGAGCAGTACTTC.

In its sample, this clone was seen once. This sequence joins TRBV7-9 and TRBJ2-7, with D possibly TRBD2 on 6 matching bases. Germline V gene sequence: CDR1 SEHNR, CDR2 FQNEAQ (reference sequence). V was shortened by 6 bases and J by 6 bases, with 18 bases between the two germline ends. The CDR3 extends over 14 amino acids. In nucleotides, the CDR3 is TGTGCCAGCAGTTCTCACGGGGGAGGTAGCGAGCAGTACTTC. Encoded protein: CASSSHGGGSEQYF.

The chain recombines TRBV7-9 with TRBJ2-3; 16 nucleotides agree with TRBD2. The V segment lost 5 bases and the J segment 1 base; nucleotides outside the gene matches: 3. Per germline, CDR1 SEHNR and CDR2 FQNEAQ (reference sequence). This CDR3 contains 17 residues. CDR3 protein: CASSTGLAGGGTDTQYF. The CDR3 DNA sequence: TGTGCCAGCAGCACGGGACTAGCGGGAGGGGGCACAGATACGCAGTATTTT.

The chain recombines TRBV19 with TRBJ2-7; perhaps TRBD1 as D (6 bases). From germline, CDR1 is LNHDA and CDR2 SQIVND (reference sequence). The CDR3 extends over 14 amino acids. V was shortened by 1 base and J by 3 bases, with 10 bases between the two germline ends. The DNA for the CDR3 is TGTGCCAGTAGTATAGGGACAGCCAGCTACGAGCAGTACTTC. It encodes CASSIGTASYEQYF.

CDR3 bases: TGTGCCAGCAGTTTAGTCGGGGGTTTGAACTATGGCTACACCTTC. Translated, it gives CASSLVGGLNYGYTF. The genes are TRBV27 and TRBJ1-2, with D possibly matching TRBD1 (5 bases). The V end lost 2 bases, the J end lost 2 bases, and 12 bases lay between the germline ends. Germline values: CDR1 MNHEY, CDR2 SMNVEV (reference sequence). The CDR3 covers 15 residues.

V is TRBV12-3 or TRBV12-4 and J is TRBJ1-1; no reliable D call. The V gene lost 3 bases and the J gene lost 3 bases, with 8 bases spanning the gap. The CDR3 has 13 residues. CDR3 coding DNA: TGTGCCAGCAGTTTCATACGGGACACTGAAGCTTTCTTT. This gives the protein CASSFIRDTEAFF.

The chain recombines TRBV19 with TRBJ2-5; 11 nucleotides align to TRBD1. Germline V gives CDR1 LNHDA, CDR2 SQIVND (reference sequence). Trimming at V came to 1 base and at J to 5 bases, leaving 6 bases not matched to a gene. The CDR3 consists of 16 residues. CDR3 region: CASSIGGQGVGETQYF. CDR3 DNA: TGTGCCAGTAGTATAGGGGGACAGGGGGTCGGGGAGACCCAGTACTTC.

This clone was detected only a few times. V usage is TRBV9 and J usage is TRBJ2-2; 10 bases match TRBD2. Germline CDR1 is SGDLS and CDR2 is YYNGEE. The length of the CDR3 is 15 residues. V was clipped by 3 bases and J by 7 bases; unmatched bases: 6. CDR3 sequence reads: CASSGTSGWGGELFF. The CDR3 DNA follows: TGTGCCAGCAGCGGGACTAGCGGATGGGGCGGGGAGCTGTTTTTT.

V and J are TRBV27 and TRBJ1-2, with TRBD1 matching 9 bases. This CDR3 spans 17 amino acids. Per the germline V gene, CDR1 is MNHEY and CDR2 is SMNVEV (reference sequence). Trimming removed 5 bases from V and 5 bases from J; junction bases left unmatched: 15. CDR3 amino acids: CASSPGTGSYGNYGYTF. CDR3 nucleotide sequence: TGTGCCAGCAGTCCGGGGACAGGGAGCTACGGCAATTATGGCTACACCTTC.

The J gene is TRBJ1-1, the V gene TRBV7-2; tentative D call: TRBD1 (6 bases). Trimming pared 3 bases from V and 2 bases from J, leaving 7 bases between. CDR3 length equals 13 residues. The germline V gene encodes CDR1 SGHTA and CDR2 FQGNSA. The CDR3 region is CASSLDSNTEAFF. The CDR3 region has the DNA TGTGCCAGCAGCTTGGACAGCAACACTGAAGCTTTCTTT.

This chain connects TRBV9 to TRBJ2-7, with 7 bases identical to TRBD1. V shed 4 bases, J shed 0 bases, and the junction held 7 bases outside the gene matches. CDR1 and CDR2 (germline): SGDLS, YYNGEE. The CDR3 has 15 residues. DNA of the CDR3: TGTGCCAGCAGCCCTCGGGACAGTAACTCCTACGAGCAGTACTTC. It specifies CASSPRDSNSYEQYF.

V is TRBV28 and J is TRBJ1-5, with D uncertain. Per the germline V gene, CDR1 is MDHEN and CDR2 is SYDVKM. This CDR3 region has 13 residues. Trimming cost V 6 bases and J 6 bases, with 12 bases left between them. The CDR3 nucleotides read TGTGCCAGCAGGATGCAGTCCGTTCAGCCCCAGCATTTT. This translates into CASRMQSVQPQHF.

This chain links TRBV16 with TRBJ2-4, with D uncertain. Germline assignment: CDR1 KGHSY and CDR2 FQNENV. V lost 2 bases to trimming and J lost 0 bases, with 14 bases between them. This CDR3 spans 17 amino acids. For the CDR3, the DNA is TGTGCCAGCAGCCAAGTTGACACTCTCCTAGCCAAAAACATTCAGTACTTC. It is translated as CASSQVDTLLAKNIQYF.

This clone was detected a few times. The chain is built from TRBV4-1 and TRBJ2-1; D remains ambiguous. Germline CDR1 reads MGHRA; CDR2 reads YSYEKL. Trimming took 1 base from V and 5 from J, leaving 15 bases between them. This CDR3 comprises 16 residues. The CDR3 region has the DNA TGCGCCAGCAGCCAAGGATCTAGTTGGTCCAACAATGAGCAGTTCTTC. It is translated as CASSQGSSWSNNEQFF.

This chain's CDR3 is CASGGDREVTGELFF. CDR3 nucleotides: TGTGCCAGCGGGGGGGACAGGGAGGTCACCGGGGAGCTGTTTTTT. The chain recombines TRBV5-4 with TRBJ2-2, with 9 positions matching TRBD1. V shed 7 bases and J 4 bases; nucleotides not matched to a gene: 8. The CDR3 contains 15 residues. CDR1 is SGHNT, CDR2 YYREEE, per germline (reference sequence).

CDR3 amino acids: CASSLQLQGEQYF. As DNA, the CDR3 is TGCGCCAGCAGCTTACAACTTCAGGGGGAGCAGTACTTC. This chain links TRBV5-1 with TRBJ2-7; D perhaps matches TRBD1 (6 bases). The CDR3 is made up of 13 amino acids. The V end lost 2 bases, the J end lost 7 bases, and 13 bases lay between the germline ends. Germline values: CDR1 SGHRS, CDR2 YFSETQ.